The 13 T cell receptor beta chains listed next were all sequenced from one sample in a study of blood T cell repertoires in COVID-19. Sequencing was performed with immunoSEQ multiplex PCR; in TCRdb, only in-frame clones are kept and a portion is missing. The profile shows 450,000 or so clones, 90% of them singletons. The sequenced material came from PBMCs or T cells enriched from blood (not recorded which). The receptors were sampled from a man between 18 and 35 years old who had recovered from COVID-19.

In DNA, the CDR3 is TGTGCCAGCAGTGAAGGCTGGGGACTCATGGGGAGATACGAGCAGTACTTC. Its protein product is CASSEGWGLMGRYEQYF. This rearrangement joins TRBV6-1 to TRBJ2-7, with a tentative D call TRBD2 (6 bases). The CDR3 is 17 amino acids. The V gene's germline CDR1 is MNHNS and CDR2 SASEGT. The V and J ends lost 1 base and 4 bases respectively, with 20 bases between them.

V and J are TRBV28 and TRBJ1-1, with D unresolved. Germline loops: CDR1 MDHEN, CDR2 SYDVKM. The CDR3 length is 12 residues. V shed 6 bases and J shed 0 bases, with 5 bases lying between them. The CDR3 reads CASSQMNTEAFF. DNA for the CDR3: TGTGCCAGCAGCCAAATGAACACTGAAGCTTTCTTT.

The CDR3 is CASSGTANQPQHF. CDR3 DNA sequence: TGTGCCAGCAGTGGGACAGCGAATCAGCCCCAGCATTTT. The chain combines TRBV2 with TRBJ1-5; a weak D match, TRBD1 (6 bases). V dropped 4 bases and J dropped 4 bases, with 8 bases sitting between them. CDR3 length: 13 residues. Looked up from germline, CDR1 is SNHLY and CDR2 is FYNNEI. Full variable domain (remainder filled in from reference TRBV2 and TRBJ1-5): EPEVTQTPSHQVTQMGQEVILRCVPISNHLYFYWYRQILGQKVEFLVSFYNNEISEKSEIFDDQFSVERPDGSNFTLKIRSTKLEDSAMYFCASSGTANQPQHFGDGTRLSIL.

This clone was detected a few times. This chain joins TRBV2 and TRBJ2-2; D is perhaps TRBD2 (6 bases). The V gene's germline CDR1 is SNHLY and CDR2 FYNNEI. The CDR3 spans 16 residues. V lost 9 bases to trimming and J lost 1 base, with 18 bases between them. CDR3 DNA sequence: TGTGCCAGTGGCTTCAAGGGAGGTGGGAACACCGGGGAGCTGTTTTTT. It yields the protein CASGFKGGGNTGELFF. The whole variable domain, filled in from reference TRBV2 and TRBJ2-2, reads EPEVTQTPSHQVTQMGQEVILRCVPISNHLYFYWYRQILGQKVEFLVSFYNNEISEKSEIFDDQFSVERPDGSNFTLKIRSTKLEDSAMYFCASGFKGGGNTGELFFGEGSRLTVL.

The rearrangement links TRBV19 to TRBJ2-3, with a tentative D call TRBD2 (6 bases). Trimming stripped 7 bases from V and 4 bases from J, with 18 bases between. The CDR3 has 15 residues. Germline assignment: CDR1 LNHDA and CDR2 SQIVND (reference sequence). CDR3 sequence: CASKVGGTLADTQYF. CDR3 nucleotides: TGTGCCAGTAAGGTTGGGGGGACTCTGGCAGATACGCAGTATTTT.

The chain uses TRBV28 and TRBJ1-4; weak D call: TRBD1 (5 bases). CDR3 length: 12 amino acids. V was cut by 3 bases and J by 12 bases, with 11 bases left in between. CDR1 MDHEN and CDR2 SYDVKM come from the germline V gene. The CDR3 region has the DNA TGTGCCAGCAGTTTCGGGGGGATACAACTGTTTTTT. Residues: CASSFGGIQLFF.

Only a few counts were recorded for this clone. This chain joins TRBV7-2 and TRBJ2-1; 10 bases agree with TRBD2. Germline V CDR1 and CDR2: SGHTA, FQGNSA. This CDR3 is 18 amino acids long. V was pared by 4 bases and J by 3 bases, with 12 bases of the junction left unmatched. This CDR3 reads CASSSTDGLADRYNEQFF. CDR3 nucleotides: TGTGCCAGCAGCTCTACCGATGGACTAGCGGATCGCTACAATGAGCAGTTCTTC.

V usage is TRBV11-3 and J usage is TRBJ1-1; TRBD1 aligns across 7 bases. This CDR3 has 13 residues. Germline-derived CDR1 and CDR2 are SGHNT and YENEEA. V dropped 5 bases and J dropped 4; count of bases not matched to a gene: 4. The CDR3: CASSPGQITEAFF. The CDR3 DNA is TGTGCCAGCAGCCCGGGACAGATCACTGAAGCTTTCTTT.

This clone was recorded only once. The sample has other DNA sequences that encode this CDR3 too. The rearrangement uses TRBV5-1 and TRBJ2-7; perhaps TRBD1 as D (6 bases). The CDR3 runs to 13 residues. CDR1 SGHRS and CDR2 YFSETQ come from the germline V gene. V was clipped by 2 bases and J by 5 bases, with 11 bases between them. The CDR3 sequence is CASSFTGNHEQYF. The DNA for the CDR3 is TGCGCCAGCAGCTTCACAGGGAACCACGAGCAGTACTTC.

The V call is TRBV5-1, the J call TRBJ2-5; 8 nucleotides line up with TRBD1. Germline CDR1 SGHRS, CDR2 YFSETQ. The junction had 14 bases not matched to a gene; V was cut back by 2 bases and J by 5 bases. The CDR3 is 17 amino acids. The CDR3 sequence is CASSFFPGQASTETQYF. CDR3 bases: TGCGCCAGCAGCTTCTTCCCGGGACAGGCTTCGACCGAGACCCAGTACTTC.

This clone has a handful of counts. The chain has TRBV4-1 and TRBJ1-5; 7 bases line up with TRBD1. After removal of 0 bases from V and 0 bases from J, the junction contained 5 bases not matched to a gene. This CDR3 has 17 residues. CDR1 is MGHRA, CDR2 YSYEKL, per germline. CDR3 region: CASSQETGTVSNQPQHF. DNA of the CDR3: TGCGCCAGCAGCCAAGAAACCGGGACAGTTAGCAATCAGCCCCAGCATTTT.

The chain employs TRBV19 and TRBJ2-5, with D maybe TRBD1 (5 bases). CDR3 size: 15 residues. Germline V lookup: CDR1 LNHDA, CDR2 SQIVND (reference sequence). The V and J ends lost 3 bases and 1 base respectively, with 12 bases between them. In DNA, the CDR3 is TGTGCCAGTAGTATGGGCAGGGTGGGCCAAGAGACCCAGTACTTC. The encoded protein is CASSMGRVGQETQYF.

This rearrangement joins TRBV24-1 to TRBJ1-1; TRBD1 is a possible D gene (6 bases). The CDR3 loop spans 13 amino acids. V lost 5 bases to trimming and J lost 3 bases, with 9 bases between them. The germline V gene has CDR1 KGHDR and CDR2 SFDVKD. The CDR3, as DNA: TGTGCCACCAGTGGAGGGGGTTACACTGAAGCTTTCTTT. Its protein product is CATSGGGYTEAFF.